A selection of T cell receptor beta chains follows, all from one sample in a study of cytomegalovirus exposure and HLA in healthy donors. Measured with immunoSEQ multiplex PCR; TCRdb has only the in-frame clones, and not every one. The profile shows 150,000 to 200,000 clones, 65% to 90% of them singletons. Sequences were obtained from PBMCs. Receptor source: a man aged 35-49 years in good health and CMV-seropositive. CDR3s include the opening cysteine and the closing phenylalanine or tryptophan. Fields, in order: CDR3 protein, CDR3 DNA, D gene, clone size, J gene, CDR3 length, V gene. A D gene is named only where the DNA matches it firmly. For some rows the clone size is stated as once, few or many, or as a class when expanded; others skip it.

CDR3aa: CASSLVADGWRSTGELFF; CDR3nt: TGTGCCAGCAGCTTAGTTGCCGACGGGTGGAGGAGCACCGGGGAGCTGTTTTTT; d_gene: NA; abundance: NA; j_gene: TRBJ2-2; len: 18; v_gene: TRBV13
CDR3aa: CASSQVVRGKANEKLFF; CDR3nt: TGTGCCAGCAGCCAAGTCGTAAGGGGCAAGGCTAATGAAAAACTGTTTTTC; d_gene: NA; abundance: NA; j_gene: TRBJ1-4; len: 17; v_gene: TRBV4-2
CDR3aa: CASSLAGGYNEQFF; CDR3nt: TGTGCCAGCAGCCTAGCGGGGGGTTACAATGAGCAGTTCTTC; d_gene: TRBD2; abundance: few; j_gene: TRBJ2-1; len: 14; v_gene: TRBV6-1
CDR3aa: CASSPYLNKNTEAFF; CDR3nt: TGTGCCAGCAGCCCCTATCTTAATAAGAACACTGAAGCTTTCTTT; d_gene: NA; abundance: NA; j_gene: TRBJ1-1; len: 15; v_gene: TRBV6-5
CDR3aa: CASSQVTGRNEQFF; CDR3nt: TGTGCCAGCAGCCAAGTGACAGGACGGAATGAGCAGTTCTTC; d_gene: NA; abundance: NA; j_gene: TRBJ2-1; len: 14; v_gene: TRBV2
CDR3aa: CASSIETGELFF; CDR3nt: TGTGCCAGTAGTATCGAGACCGGGGAGCTGTTTTTT; d_gene: NA; abundance: NA; j_gene: TRBJ2-2; len: 12; v_gene: TRBV19
CDR3aa: CASSFYRGPGTDTQYF; CDR3nt: TGTGCCAGCAGTTTCTACAGGGGACCGGGCACAGATACGCAGTATTTT; d_gene: TRBD1; abundance: NA; j_gene: TRBJ2-3; len: 16; v_gene: TRBV27
CDR3aa: CASSARGGAGNEQFF; CDR3nt: TGTGCCAGCAGCGCCCGCGGGGGGGCGGGAAATGAGCAGTTCTTC; d_gene: TRBD2; abundance: NA; j_gene: TRBJ2-1; len: 15; v_gene: TRBV9
CDR3aa: CASSPPGGSNTGELFF; CDR3nt: TGTGCCAGCTCACCCCCAGGGGGATCGAACACCGGGGAGCTGTTTTTT; d_gene: TRBD1; abundance: NA; j_gene: TRBJ2-2; len: 16; v_gene: TRBV18
CDR3aa: CASLQTQYF; CDR3nt: TGTGCCAGCCTCCAGACCCAGTACTTC; d_gene: NA; abundance: NA; j_gene: TRBJ2-5; len: 9; v_gene: TRBV7-3
CDR3aa: CASSSTGAMNQPQHF; CDR3nt: TGTGCCAGCAGCTCGACAGGGGCGATGAATCAGCCCCAGCATTTT; d_gene: TRBD1; abundance: NA; j_gene: TRBJ1-5; len: 15; v_gene: TRBV5-6
CDR3aa: CASSFANTQYF; CDR3nt: TGTGCCAGCAGTTTCGCTAATACGCAGTATTTT; d_gene: NA; abundance: NA; j_gene: TRBJ2-3; len: 11; v_gene: TRBV27
CDR3aa: CASSYSTENYGYTF; CDR3nt: TGTGCCAGCAGTTACTCGACAGAGAACTATGGCTACACCTTC; d_gene: NA; abundance: once; j_gene: TRBJ1-2; len: 14; v_gene: TRBV6-5
CDR3aa: CASRRAGRNQETQYF; CDR3nt: TGTGCCAGCAGGCGAGCAGGGCGAAACCAAGAGACCCAGTACTTC; d_gene: NA; abundance: once; j_gene: TRBJ2-5; len: 15; v_gene: TRBV6-5
CDR3aa: CASSAQGAGTGELFF; CDR3nt: TGTGCCAGCAGCGCTCAGGGGGCTGGCACCGGGGAGCTGTTTTTT; d_gene: TRBD1; abundance: NA; j_gene: TRBJ2-2; len: 15; v_gene: TRBV9
CDR3aa: CASTQGRGLNYGYTF; CDR3nt: TGTGCCAGCACCCAGGGGCGGGGGCTTAACTATGGCTACACCTTC; d_gene: NA; abundance: NA; j_gene: TRBJ1-2; len: 15; v_gene: TRBV6-5
CDR3aa: CASSPQGLSYNEQFF; CDR3nt: TGTGCCAGCAGCCCACAGGGGTTATCCTACAATGAGCAGTTCTTC; d_gene: TRBD1; abundance: NA; j_gene: TRBJ2-1; len: 15; v_gene: TRBV9
CDR3aa: CASSPLVPTDTQYF; CDR3nt: TGTGCCAGCAGTCCTCTAGTCCCCACAGATACGCAGTATTTT; d_gene: NA; abundance: NA; j_gene: TRBJ2-3; len: 14; v_gene: TRBV2
CDR3aa: CASSVQRGPSTDTQYF; CDR3nt: TGTGCCAGCAGTGTTCAGCGGGGCCCTAGCACAGATACGCAGTATTTT; d_gene: TRBD2; abundance: NA; j_gene: TRBJ2-3; len: 16; v_gene: TRBV2
CDR3aa: CPPGTTTNEKLFF; CDR3nt: TGTCCACCCGGGACAACCACTAATGAAAAACTGTTTTTT; d_gene: NA; abundance: NA; j_gene: TRBJ1-4; len: 13; v_gene: TRBV7-6
CDR3aa: CASSVRDRRAQETQYF; CDR3nt: TGTGCCAGCAGCGTGAGGGACAGGAGGGCCCAAGAGACCCAGTACTTC; d_gene: TRBD1; abundance: NA; j_gene: TRBJ2-5; len: 16; v_gene: TRBV9
CDR3aa: CAWSGDSYGYTF; CDR3nt: TGTGCCTGGAGCGGGGACAGCTATGGCTACACCTTC; d_gene: TRBD1; abundance: NA; j_gene: TRBJ1-2; len: 12; v_gene: TRBV30
CDR3aa: CASSLVGRATEKLFF; CDR3nt: TGTGCCAGCAGCTTGGTTGGCAGGGCTACTGAAAAACTGTTTTTT; d_gene: NA; abundance: NA; j_gene: TRBJ1-4; len: 15; v_gene: TRBV5-6
CDR3aa: CASSRGRDGELFF; CDR3nt: TGTGCCAGTAGCAGGGGGCGCGACGGGGAGCTGTTTTTT; d_gene: TRBD1; abundance: NA; j_gene: TRBJ2-2; len: 13; v_gene: TRBV19
CDR3aa: CASSLARGEGMDEQYF; CDR3nt: TGTGCCAGCAGCTTAGCGCGGGGGGAGGGGATGGACGAGCAGTACTTC; d_gene: TRBD2; abundance: NA; j_gene: TRBJ2-7; len: 16; v_gene: TRBV7-8
CDR3aa: CASSLGQTNTGELFF; CDR3nt: TGCGCCAGCAGCTTGGGCCAGACAAACACCGGGGAGCTGTTTTTT; d_gene: NA; abundance: NA; j_gene: TRBJ2-2; len: 15; v_gene: TRBV5-1
CDR3aa: CASSPPGLLNEKLFF; CDR3nt: TGTGCCAGCAGTCCACCGGGACTCCTGAATGAAAAACTGTTTTTT; d_gene: NA; abundance: NA; j_gene: TRBJ1-4; len: 15; v_gene: TRBV2
CDR3aa: CASSLTSGTDTQYF; CDR3nt: TGTGCCAGCAGCTTGACTAGCGGCACAGATACGCAGTATTTT; d_gene: TRBD2; abundance: NA; j_gene: TRBJ2-3; len: 14; v_gene: TRBV5-6
CDR3aa: CASSLTGGYVNTEAFF; CDR3nt: TGTGCCAGCAGCCTTACAGGGGGCTATGTGAACACTGAAGCTTTCTTT; d_gene: TRBD1; abundance: NA; j_gene: TRBJ1-1; len: 16; v_gene: TRBV7-9
CDR3aa: CASSEEGAQEKLFF; CDR3nt: TGCGCCAGCAGTGAGGAGGGGGCTCAAGAAAAACTGTTTTTT; d_gene: TRBD1; abundance: NA; j_gene: TRBJ1-4; len: 14; v_gene: TRBV10-1
CDR3aa: CASSLGGGTDTQYF; CDR3nt: TGTGCCAGCAGCCTAGGCGGCGGCACAGATACGCAGTATTTT; d_gene: NA; abundance: once; j_gene: TRBJ2-3; len: 14; v_gene: TRBV27
CDR3aa: CASSDRGGAQPQHF; CDR3nt: TGTGCCAGCAGTGACCGGGGAGGAGCGCAGCCCCAGCATTTT; d_gene: NA; abundance: NA; j_gene: TRBJ1-5; len: 14; v_gene: TRBV2
CDR3aa: CAWSYVLGGNSPLHF; CDR3nt: TGTGCCTGGAGTTACGTTTTGGGGGGGAATTCACCCCTCCACTTT; d_gene: NA; abundance: NA; j_gene: TRBJ1-6; len: 15; v_gene: TRBV30
CDR3aa: CASSPGQANAEAFF; CDR3nt: TGTGCCAGCAGCCCAGGACAGGCAAACGCTGAAGCTTTCTTT; d_gene: TRBD1; abundance: NA; j_gene: TRBJ1-1; len: 14; v_gene: TRBV7-3
CDR3aa: CASSPGLTEAFF; CDR3nt: TGTGCCAGCAGCCCAGGGCTTACTGAAGCTTTCTTT; d_gene: NA; abundance: NA; j_gene: TRBJ1-1; len: 12; v_gene: TRBV9
CDR3aa: CASSLRVGGSYEQYF; CDR3nt: TGTGCCAGCAGTTTACGGGTGGGGGGCTCCTACGAGCAGTACTTC; d_gene: NA; abundance: NA; j_gene: TRBJ2-7; len: 15; v_gene: TRBV27
CDR3aa: CACQSLAVPHEQFF; CDR3nt: TGTGCCTGCCAGTCCCTAGCAGTGCCTCATGAGCAGTTCTTC; d_gene: NA; abundance: NA; j_gene: TRBJ2-1; len: 14; v_gene: TRBV27
CDR3aa: CASSQAGWTGSEQYF; CDR3nt: TGCGCCAGCAGCCAAGCAGGGTGGACAGGTAGCGAGCAGTACTTC; d_gene: TRBD1; abundance: NA; j_gene: TRBJ2-7; len: 15; v_gene: TRBV4-3
CDR3aa: CASSLVGLAGALEQFF; CDR3nt: TGTGCCAGCAGTTTAGTGGGGCTAGCGGGGGCACTCGAGCAGTTCTTC; d_gene: TRBD2; abundance: NA; j_gene: TRBJ2-1; len: 16; v_gene: TRBV28
CDR3aa: CASSVGTEPYGYTF; CDR3nt: TGTGCCAGCAGCGTTGGGACAGAGCCTTATGGCTACACCTTC; d_gene: TRBD1; abundance: NA; j_gene: TRBJ1-2; len: 14; v_gene: TRBV9
CDR3aa: CASSFGQVGPEAFF; CDR3nt: TGTGCCAGCAGCTTCGGACAGGTGGGGCCTGAAGCTTTCTTT; d_gene: TRBD1; abundance: once; j_gene: TRBJ1-1; len: 14; v_gene: TRBV5-6
CDR3aa: CAWSRQGGNTIYF; CDR3nt: TGTGCCTGGAGTAGGCAGGGGGGAAACACCATATATTTT; d_gene: NA; abundance: NA; j_gene: TRBJ1-3; len: 13; v_gene: TRBV30
CDR3aa: CAWGTGLSQPQHF; CDR3nt: TGTGCCTGGGGGACAGGGTTAAGTCAGCCCCAGCATTTT; d_gene: TRBD1; abundance: NA; j_gene: TRBJ1-5; len: 13; v_gene: TRBV30
CDR3aa: CASSRDRAVEQYF; CDR3nt: TGCGCCAGCAGCCGGGACAGGGCAGTCGAGCAGTACTTC; d_gene: TRBD1; abundance: NA; j_gene: TRBJ2-7; len: 13; v_gene: TRBV10-1
CDR3aa: CASSEGVGTTSGNTIYF; CDR3nt: TGTGCCAGCAGCGAGGGGGTAGGTACGACCTCTGGAAACACCATATATTTT; d_gene: NA; abundance: NA; j_gene: TRBJ1-3; len: 17; v_gene: TRBV9
CDR3aa: CASSYQQGSPNTGELFF; CDR3nt: TGCGCCAGCAGCTATCAACAGGGATCCCCGAACACCGGGGAGCTGTTTTTT; d_gene: NA; abundance: few; j_gene: TRBJ2-2; len: 17; v_gene: TRBV5-1
CDR3aa: CASTQRGGIGANVLTF; CDR3nt: TGTGCCAGCACTCAGCGGGGGGGTATTGGGGCCAACGTCCTGACTTTC; d_gene: TRBD2; abundance: NA; j_gene: TRBJ2-6; len: 16; v_gene: TRBV7-3
CDR3aa: CASSYGGDYEQYF; CDR3nt: TGTGCCAGCAGCTACGGGGGGGACTACGAGCAGTACTTC; d_gene: TRBD2; abundance: NA; j_gene: TRBJ2-7; len: 13; v_gene: TRBV7-9
CDR3aa: CASSRAGGTDTQYF; CDR3nt: TGCGCCAGCAGTAGAGCGGGGGGAACAGATACGCAGTATTTT; d_gene: TRBD2; abundance: NA; j_gene: TRBJ2-3; len: 14; v_gene: TRBV5-1
CDR3aa: CASSPPGRVSGANVLTF; CDR3nt: TGTGCCAGCAGCCCACCAGGGAGGGTCTCTGGGGCCAACGTCCTGACTTTC; d_gene: TRBD2; abundance: NA; j_gene: TRBJ2-6; len: 17; v_gene: TRBV9
CDR3aa: CASSQDSLFTDTQYF; CDR3nt: TGCGCCAGCAGCCAAGACAGTCTTTTCACAGATACGCAGTATTTT; d_gene: NA; abundance: NA; j_gene: TRBJ2-3; len: 15; v_gene: TRBV4-1
CDR3aa: CASSQNSIRAGIANYGYTF; CDR3nt: TGTGCCAGCAGCCAAAATAGTATTAGGGCAGGGATAGCTAACTATGGCTACACCTTC; d_gene: NA; abundance: NA; j_gene: TRBJ1-2; len: 19; v_gene: TRBV7-2
CDR3aa: CASSQDPADTQYF; CDR3nt: TGCGCCAGCAGCCAAGACCCCGCAGATACGCAGTATTTT; d_gene: NA; abundance: NA; j_gene: TRBJ2-3; len: 13; v_gene: TRBV4-3
CDR3aa: CASRWGGNTEAFF; CDR3nt: TGTGCCAGCAGATGGGGAGGGAACACTGAAGCTTTCTTT; d_gene: NA; abundance: NA; j_gene: TRBJ1-1; len: 13; v_gene: TRBV27
CDR3aa: CASSQNPNTEAFF; CDR3nt: TGTGCCAGCTCCCAGAATCCGAACACTGAAGCTTTCTTT; d_gene: NA; abundance: NA; j_gene: TRBJ1-1; len: 13; v_gene: TRBV18